The source of this TCR beta chain is a study of cytomegalovirus exposure and HLA in healthy donors. Points from the study as a whole: When analyzed later, a missense DCLRE1C variant was found to be linked to TCR beta V- and J-gene trimming. Rare sequences made up most TCRs, while some public TCRs were found in many donors. In an earlier analysis, about 90% or about 30%: the productive usage of most TCR beta V segments.

PCR amplification relied on 60 Vbeta primers (plus 13 Jbeta primers). The repertoire was sequenced with immunoSEQ multiplex PCR; TCRdb's copy has only in-frame clones and lacks some. The sample yields over 150,000 clones, 80% seen once. Note on this clone: The antigen is undetermined.

CDR1 MDHEN and CDR2 SYDVKM come from the germline V gene. Trimming cost V 5 bases and J 5 bases; bases outside gene matches: 8. The CDR3 is 14 amino acids. The sequence was collected from a man younger than 40 in good health and CMV-seropositive. The chain combines TRBV28 with TRBJ1-2, with 7 bases lining up with TRBD1. The sample comprised PBMCs. CDR3 sequence reads: CASSPGQVYYGYTF. The CDR3 DNA is TGTGCCAGCAGTCCAGGACAGGTGTATTATGGCTACACCTTC.